This TCR beta chain was found in a study of monozygotic twins with inflammatory bowel disease. The study, taken as a whole, reports: In patient repertoires, differing immunosuppressive treatments may have added some variability.

Amplification of TCRalpha and TCRbeta cDNA involved two nested PCRs that ran for around 16 and 10 cycles. TCRdb re-called the 5' RACE reads and catalogs CDR3 proteins one per entry, DNA excluded. The listing contains about 440,000 distinct CDR3 sequences. Turning to this clonotype: Its antigen is undetermined.

CDR3 length: 15 residues. CDR1 SGHTA and CDR2 FQGTGA come from the germline V gene. Input material: blood. The sequence derives from a human donor with ulcerative colitis or Crohn's disease, or a healthy co-twin of an affected twin (not recorded which). This chain connects TRBV7-3 to TRBJ2-7; with no DNA, the TCRdb D assignment of TRBD1 cannot be verified. CDR3 region: CASSLIGGTNYEQYF.